The 25 T cell receptor beta chains below were found in one sample sequenced in a study of blood T cell repertoires in COVID-19. Here immunoSEQ multiplex PCR was the method, and the copy in TCRdb shows in-frame clones only, minus some. The repertoire consists of tens of thousands of clones, with more than 65% occurring once and the leading ten covering less than 10%. Sequences were obtained from peripheral blood. The origin of the receptors is a human donor in a cohort sampled during active COVID-19.

V gene TRBV5-1 combines with J gene TRBJ2-1; 13 bases fit TRBD2. CDR1 SGHRS and CDR2 YFSETQ come from the germline V gene. This CDR3 region has 16 residues. After removal of 3 bases from V and 10 bases from J, the junction contained 10 bases not matched to a gene. The CDR3 DNA follows: TGCGCCAGCAGCTCAGGGACTAGCGGGAATATAAGAGAGCAGTTCTTC. Translated: CASSSGTSGNIREQFF. Supplemented by reference TRBV5-1 and TRBJ2-1, the full variable domain reads KAGVTQTPRYLIKTRGQQVTLSCSPISGHRSVSWYQQTPGQGLQFLFEYFSETQRNKGNFPGRFSGRQFSNSRSEMNVSTLELGDSALYLCASSSGTSGNIREQFFGPGTRLTVL.

This clone was seen just once. The chain has TRBV28 and TRBJ1-2; D may be TRBD1 (6 bases). The V gene lost 1 base and the J gene lost 8 bases, with 20 bases spanning the gap. Germline CDR1 is MDHEN and CDR2 is SYDVKM. CDR3 length equals 16 residues. CDR3 DNA: TGTGCCAGCAGTTTATATAGGGGGGGGGCAGGGCGAGGCTACACCTTC. Protein: CASSLYRGGAGRGYTF.

The chain has TRBV28 and TRBJ2-1; TRBD2 aligns across 12 bases. Germline lookup yields CDR1 MDHEN and CDR2 SYDVKM. Losses at the gene ends were 8 bases for V and 8 bases for J; bases not matched to a gene: 10. CDR3 length equals 15 residues. CDR3 loop: CASATSGGGYYEQFF. The CDR3 coding sequence is TGTGCCAGCGCGACTAGCGGGGGAGGGTATTATGAGCAGTTCTTC.

The chain carries TRBV10-2 and TRBJ2-5, with 8 bases fitting TRBD1. The germline V gene encodes CDR1 WSHSY and CDR2 SAAADI. With V trimmed by 6 bases and J by 3 bases, 6 bases remained unmatched. CDR3 length equals 14 residues. The CDR3 is CASRTGVPEETQYF. CDR3 in DNA: TGCGCCAGCAGGACAGGGGTCCCCGAAGAGACCCAGTACTTC.

This chain joins TRBV15 and TRBJ2-7; 8 bases are a match to TRBD1. With 5 bases clipped from V and 2 bases from J, the junction kept 5 bases outside the gene matches. This CDR3 is 14 amino acids long. CDR1 is LNHNV and CDR2 is YYDKDF in the germline V gene (reference sequence). CDR3: CATSVTGGTYEQYF. In nucleotides, the CDR3 is TGTGCCACCAGCGTTACAGGGGGGACCTACGAGCAGTACTTC. Using reference TRBV15 and TRBJ2-7 for the parts outside the CDR3, the full variable domain is DAMVIQNPRYQVTQFGKPVTLSCSQTLNHNVMYWYQQKSSQAPKLLFHYYDKDFNNEADTPDNFQSRRPNTSFCFLDIRSPGLGDTAMYLCATSVTGGTYEQYFGPGTRLTVT.

The chain has TRBV7-2 and TRBJ1-1; 9 bases match TRBD1. The V and J ends lost 1 base and 11 bases, in that order; junction bases with no gene match: 8. CDR3 length: 14 amino acids. The germline V gene has CDR1 SGHTA and CDR2 FQGNSA. The CDR3 bases are TGTGCCAGCAGCTTAGTCGGACAGGGGACCGGGGCTTTCTTT. This translates into CASSLVGQGTGAFF.

The J gene is TRBJ2-3, the V gene TRBV4-3, with a tentative D call TRBD2 (6 bases). V was pared by 1 base and J by 5 bases, with 28 bases between. The CDR3 runs to 20 residues. Germline V gives CDR1 LGHNA, CDR2 YSLEER. CDR3 region: CASSQARPFEGLTPQDTQYF. The CDR3 DNA reads TGCGCCAGCAGCCAAGCGAGGCCATTTGAGGGACTTACACCCCAAGATACGCAGTATTTT.

The chain couples TRBV28 to TRBJ2-3; D is possibly TRBD1 (6 bases). The germline V gene has CDR1 MDHEN and CDR2 SYDVKM. V was cut by 6 bases and J by 2 bases, with 18 bases left in between. The CDR3 contains 16 residues. The CDR3 here is CASRKRTATFTDTQYF. Written as DNA, the CDR3 is TGTGCCAGCAGGAAACGGACAGCTACGTTCACAGATACGCAGTATTTT. Combining the CDR3 with reference TRBV28 and TRBJ2-3 gives the whole variable domain DVKVTQSSRYLVKRTGEKVFLECVQDMDHENMFWYRQDPGLGLRLIYFSYDVKMKEKGDIPEGYSVSREKKERFSLILESASTNQTSMYLCASRKRTATFTDTQYFGPGTRLTVL.

V usage is TRBV6-5 and J usage is TRBJ1-3, with D hard to call. Trimming removed 8 bases at V and 5 bases at J, with 10 bases between. The CDR3 runs to 12 residues. The germline gives CDR1 MNHEY, CDR2 SVGAGI. The CDR3 nucleotides are TGTGCCAGCTGGACGGGGAGAAACACCATATATTTT. Its protein is CASWTGRNTIYF.

The genes are TRBV29-1 and TRBJ2-7, with D maybe TRBD1 (6 bases). The CDR3 runs to 10 residues. V was clipped by 6 bases and J by 8 bases, with 11 bases between them. Germline CDR1 and CDR2: SQVTM and ANQGSEA. CDR3 loop: CSVRTAQQYF. In nucleotides, the CDR3 is TGCAGCGTCCGGACAGCCCAGCAGTACTTC.

The chain is built from TRBV11-2 and TRBJ2-7; tentative D call: TRBD2 (6 bases). There are 17 residues in the CDR3. V was clipped by 2 bases and J by 3 bases, with 20 bases between them. Per germline, CDR1 SGHAT and CDR2 FQNNGV. The CDR3 DNA is TGTGCCAGCAGCTTACGAACTGAGCGGGTCGGAGACTACGAGCAGTACTTC. It specifies CASSLRTERVGDYEQYF.

This clone occurred once. The sample has other DNA sequences that encode this CDR3 too. The chain recombines TRBV18 with TRBJ2-7; D unclear. Germline V gene data show CDR1 as KGHSH and CDR2 as LQKENI. Trimming took off 0 bases at V and 0 bases at J, with 3 bases between the two ends. The CDR3 is made up of 13 amino acids. Here the CDR3 DNA reads TGTGCCAGCTCACCACCCTCCTCCTACGAGCAGTACTTC. Translation: CASSPPSSYEQYF.

The chain employs TRBV10-3 and TRBJ2-1; 7 nucleotides agree with TRBD1. Germline V gene data show CDR1 as ENHRY and CDR2 as SYGVKD. The CDR3 totals 17 residues. Trimming removed 0 bases from V and 0 bases from J; junction bases left unmatched: 5. As DNA, the CDR3 is TGTGCCATCAGTGAGTCAAAGGGGGCGATCTCCTACAATGAGCAGTTCTTC. Translation gives CAISESKGAISYNEQFF.

This clone showed up just once. V is TRBV27 and J is TRBJ1-2; the match to TRBD1 covers 7 bases. V was clipped by 6 bases and J by 2 bases; unmatched bases: 15. Looked up from germline, CDR1 is MNHEY and CDR2 is SMNVEV (reference sequence). The CDR3 sequence is 17 residues long. The CDR3 DNA sequence: TGTGCCAGCAGCTTAAATGCCCGACAGGGCCTAAACTATGGCTACACCTTC. This sequence encodes CASSLNARQGLNYGYTF.

As for this clone: Other nucleotide sequences from this sample produce the same CDR3. The rearrangement joins TRBV5-6 to TRBJ2-7, with 12 bases that match TRBD2. This CDR3 contains 15 residues. The germline CDR1 and CDR2 sequences are SGHDT and YYEEEE. Trimming removed 4 bases from V and 0 bases from J; junction bases left unmatched: 2. CDR3 residues: CASSRLAGDSYEQYF. CDR3 nucleotide sequence: TGTGCCAGCAGCCGACTAGCGGGGGACTCCTACGAGCAGTACTTC.

This rearrangement joins TRBV6-1 to TRBJ2-1, with unresolved D. The V end lost 2 bases, the J end lost 0 bases, and 8 bases lay between the germline ends. CDR1 is MNHNS, CDR2 SASEGT, per germline. The CDR3 has 15 residues. The CDR3 is CASSEFPSSYNEQFF. DNA for the CDR3: TGTGCCAGCAGTGAATTCCCTAGCTCCTACAATGAGCAGTTCTTC.

The chain carries TRBV5-8 and TRBJ2-6, with 8 bases identical to TRBD1. This CDR3 comprises 19 residues. The V segment lost 0 bases and the J segment 2 bases; nucleotides outside the gene matches: 10. Germline-derived CDR1 and CDR2 are SGHTS and YDEGEE. CDR3 protein: CASSLVRDRRDPGANVLTF. The CDR3 DNA reads TGTGCCAGCAGCTTGGTTCGGGACAGGCGCGATCCTGGGGCCAACGTCCTGACTTTC.

The rearrangement uses TRBV29-1 and TRBJ2-7, with 9 positions matching TRBD1. CDR3 length equals 13 residues. Losses at the gene ends were 0 bases for V and 3 bases for J; bases not matched to a gene: 0. Germline V gene lookup returns CDR1 SQVTM and CDR2 ANQGSEA. The CDR3 DNA reads as TGCAGCGTTGAAGAGGGACAGGGCTACGAGCAGTACTTC. As protein: CSVEEGQGYEQYF.

The rearrangement joins TRBV12-3 or TRBV12-4 to TRBJ2-7; 8 bases match TRBD1. CDR3 length: 13 amino acids. Unmatched junction bases numbered 4, after V lost 5 bases and J lost 4 bases. The CDR3 nucleotides read TGTGCCAGCAGTAGGGACAGGATGTACGAGCAGTACTTC. It specifies CASSRDRMYEQYF.

This clone showed up just a few times. The chain carries TRBV6-5 and TRBJ1-5, with D perhaps TRBD1 (6 bases). CDR3 length: 15 amino acids. CDR1 and CDR2 (germline): MNHEY, SVGAGI. Trimming took 6 bases from V and 5 from J, leaving 17 bases between them. CDR3 coding DNA: TGTGCCAGCAGACCAACAGGGAGATCGGATCAGCCCCAGCATTTT. This translates into CASRPTGRSDQPQHF.

The rearrangement joins TRBV29-1 to TRBJ2-3, with 7 bases that match TRBD1. V shed 7 bases, J shed 2 bases, and the junction held 6 bases outside the gene matches. The CDR3 contains 13 residues. Germline-derived CDR1 and CDR2 are SQVTM and ANQGSEA. The CDR3 DNA sequence: TGCAGCGCGGAACAGGGGTACACAGATACGCAGTATTTT. This codes for CSAEQGYTDTQYF.

The chain links TRBV19 to TRBJ1-5; TRBD1 is a possible D gene (6 bases). The germline gives CDR1 LNHDA, CDR2 SQIVND (reference sequence). The CDR3 consists of 15 residues. The V gene lost 7 bases and the J gene lost 0 bases, with 13 bases spanning the gap. As DNA, the CDR3 is TGTGCCAGTAAAGGGACATTTGATAGCAATCAGCCCCAGCATTTT. This translates into CASKGTFDSNQPQHF.

The J gene is TRBJ1-2, the V gene TRBV5-8, with D unclear. V lost 0 bases, J lost 5 bases, and 8 bases lay in between. The V gene's germline CDR1 is SGHTS and CDR2 YDEGEE. This CDR3 has 13 residues. The CDR3 DNA sequence: TGTGCCAGCAGCTTGGTTGGTGCGTATGGCTACACCTTC. As protein: CASSLVGAYGYTF.

The chain recombines TRBV11-2 with TRBJ1-2; D perhaps matches TRBD1 (5 bases). The germline gives CDR1 SGHAT, CDR2 FQNNGV. The germline V and J ends were trimmed by 1 base and 0 bases, with 9 bases remaining between them. The CDR3 sequence is 15 residues long. CDR3 region: CASSLGRATNYGYTF. The CDR3 DNA follows: TGTGCCAGCAGCTTAGGCAGGGCTACTAACTATGGCTACACCTTC.

This rearrangement joins TRBV6-5 to TRBJ2-7, with a weak D call TRBD1 (5 bases). This CDR3 has 13 residues. CDR1 is MNHEY, CDR2 SVGAGI, per germline. V dropped 2 bases and J dropped 7 bases, with 12 bases sitting between them. The CDR3 loop reads CASSYPGSDEQYF. The CDR3, as DNA: TGTGCCAGCAGTTACCCAGGGTCAGATGAGCAGTACTTC.